This T cell receptor (beta chain) was sequenced in a study of post-analysis software for immune sequencing data. Study in general: Recorded disease courses covered relapsing-remitting, secondary progressive and progressive-relapsing multiple sclerosis. Some patients had no subtype annotation. Broader study findings: Patients showed TRBV5-6, TRBV5-1 and TRBV20-1 among four to six TRBV segments more frequent than in controls. Significantly lower normalized Chao1 diversity was found in patients with multiple sclerosis relative to controls. Co-batched samples clustered tightly together by F measure.

In regard to this clonotype: Its cognate antigen is unknown.

The CDR3 runs to 14 residues. V was clipped by 3 bases and J by 3 bases, with 8 bases between them. Germline values: CDR1 LNHDA, CDR2 SQIVND (reference sequence). Prepared TCR beta cDNA libraries contained unique molecular identifiers. The T cell input of roughly 0.9 to 11 million gave a few hundred thousand cDNA molecules. TCRdb processed the PCR reads anew with MiXCR; each CDR3 protein has one entry. Of fewer than 850,000 distinct CDR3 sequences listed, 25% to 30% are singletons. The V gene is TRBV19, the J gene TRBJ2-2, with D uncertain. The clonotype was recovered from a girl aged 5-17 years with multiple sclerosis. Sequenced input: blood. Written as DNA, the CDR3 is TGTGCCAGTAGTATGGGTGGAGACACCGGGGAGCTGTTTTTT. Its protein product is CASSMGGDTGELFF. Complete variable domain (other parts from reference TRBV19 and TRBJ2-2): DGGITQSPKYLFRKEGQNVTLSCEQNLNHDAMYWYRQDPGQGLRLIYYSQIVNDFQKGDIAEGYSVSREKKESFPLTVTSAQKNPTAFYLCASSMGGDTGELFFGEGSRLTVL.